What follows describes a single TCR beta chain. What this receptor recognizes is not known. Base qualities are not provided; no much larger clone lies one nucleotide away. CDR1 and CDR2 are drawn from the germline V gene: SGHRS, YFSETQ. The CDR3 goes from the cysteine to the phenylalanine over 15 residues. The only DNA kept is the CDR3, 45 bases in frame from the first base. Germline trimming: 1 base from V, 7 bases from J; junction bases outside gene matches: 8. One collaborating source in Seattle enrolled patients during active infection and followed them longitudinally through the course of disease. The collaborating institutions used their own protocols to collect whole blood in K2EDTA tubes. For TCRbeta analysis, collaborators shipped samples in one of three forms: frozen whole blood, isolated PBMCs, or DNA extracted from either of those sample types. This specimen comes from a study of blood T cell repertoires in COVID-19 (dated by TCRdb to between 2020 and 2021). A note on the overall study: Samples from collaborators originated in the United States, Italy and Spain and spanned both the acute and convalescent phases of COVID-19. The prospective study material was composed of cDNA or gDNA derived from T cells, B-cell-depleted T cells, or PBMCs. HLA class I and class II types, where available, came from metadata supplied by the sample provider rather than from assay-based typing. Sample metadata almost always included a de-identified subject ID, COVID-19 status, age in years and sex. A freely available public database, intended as a resource for researchers studying the immune response to SARS-CoV-2, is where the repertoires were released. The samples were drawn from two sources: the first 160 participants of the ongoing ImmuneRACE study, and 1,200 or so subjects contributed by 6 global collaborators. Subjects who had been exposed to COVID-19, were actively infected with it, or had recovered from it provided the deeply sampled blood TCRbeta repertoires that made up the dataset.

TCRbeta CDR3 regions were amplified from genomic DNA by means of the immunoSEQ Assay, a bias-controlled multiplex PCR. The authors' analysis ran thus. Within the assay, amplification of reference gene primers was used to estimate how many nucleated cells each sample contained. Sequence reads were collapsed and filtered to measure the absolute abundance of every unique TCRbeta CDR3 rearrangement. For each sample, productive Simpson clonality was calculated by taking the square root of Simpson's diversity index across productive rearrangements. As stored in TCRdb, this immuneACCESS dataset retains in-frame rearrangements with V and J assigned. A fraction of the clones does not appear; measured against another copy, unresolved V genes explain less than half of the discrepancy, and the remainder lacks a known reason. V, J and clone size were drawn from that table, and D and trimming were deduced from the DNA. The sample profile shows tens of thousands of clones; more than 90% of them were found once. Jointly, the top ten make up approximately 0.37% of the sample.

Overall results and qualifications from the work: Clinical and demographic metadata were provided uncurated, with the amount varying by source and participant.

Sequencing input: peripheral blood. Rearrangement joined TRBV5-1 to TRBJ2-7; TRBD2 matches 10 bases in the middle. The sequence came from a man aged 45-65 years with COVID-19, enrolled during active disease. The CDR3 is CASSLMASGSREQYF. The sequence in DNA is TGCGCCAGCAGCTTGATGGCTAGCGGGAGTCGAGAGCAGTACTTC.